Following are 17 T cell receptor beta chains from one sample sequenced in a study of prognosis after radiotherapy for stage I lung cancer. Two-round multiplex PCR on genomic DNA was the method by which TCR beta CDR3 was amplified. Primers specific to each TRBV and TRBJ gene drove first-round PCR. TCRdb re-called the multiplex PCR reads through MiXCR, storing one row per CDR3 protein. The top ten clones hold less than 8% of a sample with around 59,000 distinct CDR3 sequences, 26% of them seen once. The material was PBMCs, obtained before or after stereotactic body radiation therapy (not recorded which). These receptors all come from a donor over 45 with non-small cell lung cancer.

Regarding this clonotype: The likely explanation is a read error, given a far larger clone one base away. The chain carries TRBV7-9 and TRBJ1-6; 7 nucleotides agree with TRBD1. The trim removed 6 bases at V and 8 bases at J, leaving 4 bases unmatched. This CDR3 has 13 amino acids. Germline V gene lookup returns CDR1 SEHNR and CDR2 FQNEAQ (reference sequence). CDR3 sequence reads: CASRGQVDSPLHF. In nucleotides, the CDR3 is TGTGCCAGCAGAGGACAGGTGGATTCACCCCTCCACTTT.

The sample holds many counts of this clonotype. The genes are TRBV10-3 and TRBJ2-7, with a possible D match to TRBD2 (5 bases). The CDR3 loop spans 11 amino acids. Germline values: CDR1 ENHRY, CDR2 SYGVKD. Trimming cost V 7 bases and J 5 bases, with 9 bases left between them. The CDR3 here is CAITDGDEQYF. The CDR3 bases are TGTGCCATCACGGACGGGGACGAGCAGTACTTC.

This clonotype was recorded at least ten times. The CDR3 is CASSLTPHEQFF. The CDR3 DNA reads TGTGCCAGCAGCTTAACACCCCATGAGCAGTTCTTC. V and J are TRBV7-9 and TRBJ2-1, with D unclear. Germline V lookup: CDR1 SEHNR, CDR2 FQNEAQ (reference sequence). The CDR3 consists of 12 residues. Trimming removed 2 bases at V and 8 bases at J, with 7 bases between.

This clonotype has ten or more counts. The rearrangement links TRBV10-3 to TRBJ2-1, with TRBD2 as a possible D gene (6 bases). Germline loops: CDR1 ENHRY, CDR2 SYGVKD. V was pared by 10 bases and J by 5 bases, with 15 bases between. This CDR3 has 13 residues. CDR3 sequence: CATEGAGHNEQFF. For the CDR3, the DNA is TGTGCCACCGAGGGTGCGGGGCACAATGAGCAGTTCTTC.

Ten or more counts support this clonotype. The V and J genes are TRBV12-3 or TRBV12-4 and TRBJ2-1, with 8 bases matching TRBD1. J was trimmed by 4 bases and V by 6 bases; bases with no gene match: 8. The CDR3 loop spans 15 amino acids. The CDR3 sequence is CASSAGTGSYNEQFF. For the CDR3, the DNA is TGTGCCAGCAGCGCCGGGACAGGATCTTACAATGAGCAGTTCTTC.

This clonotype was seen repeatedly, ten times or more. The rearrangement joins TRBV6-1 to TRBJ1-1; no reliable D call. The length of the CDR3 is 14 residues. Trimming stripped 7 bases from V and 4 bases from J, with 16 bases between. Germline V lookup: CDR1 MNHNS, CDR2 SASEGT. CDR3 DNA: TGTGCCAGCACCCTCCTTTTTACCTCCACTGAAGCTTTCTTT. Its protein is CASTLLFTSTEAFF.

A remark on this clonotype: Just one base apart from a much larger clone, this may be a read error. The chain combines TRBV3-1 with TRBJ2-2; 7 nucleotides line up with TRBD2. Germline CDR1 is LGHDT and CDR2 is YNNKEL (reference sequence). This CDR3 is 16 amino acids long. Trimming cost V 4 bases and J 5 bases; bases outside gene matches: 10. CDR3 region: CASSRGGGQGTGELFF. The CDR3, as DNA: TGTGCCAGCAGCCGTGGGGGAGGGCAGGGAACCGGGGAGCTGTTTTTT.

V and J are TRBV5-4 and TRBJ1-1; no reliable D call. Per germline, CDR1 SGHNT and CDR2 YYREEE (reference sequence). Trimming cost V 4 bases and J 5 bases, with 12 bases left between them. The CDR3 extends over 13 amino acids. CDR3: CASSTLRTTEAFF. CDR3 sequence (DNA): TGTGCCAGCAGCACTCTCAGGACGACTGAAGCTTTCTTT.

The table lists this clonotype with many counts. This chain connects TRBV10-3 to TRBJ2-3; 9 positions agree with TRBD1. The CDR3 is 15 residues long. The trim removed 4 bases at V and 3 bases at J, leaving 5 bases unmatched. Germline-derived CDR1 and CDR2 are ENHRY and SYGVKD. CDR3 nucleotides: TGTGCCATCAGTGGAGAGACAGGGGGTACAGATACGCAGTATTTT. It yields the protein CAISGETGGTDTQYF.

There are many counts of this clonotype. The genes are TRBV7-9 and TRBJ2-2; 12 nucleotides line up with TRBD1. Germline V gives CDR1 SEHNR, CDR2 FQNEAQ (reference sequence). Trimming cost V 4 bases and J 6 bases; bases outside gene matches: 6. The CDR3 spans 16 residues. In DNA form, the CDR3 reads TGTGCCAGCAGCTCCTCCGGGACAGGGGGCTCCGGGGAGCTGTTTTTT. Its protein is CASSSSGTGGSGELFF. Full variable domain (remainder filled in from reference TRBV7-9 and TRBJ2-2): DTGVSQNPRHKITKRGQNVTFRCDPISEHNRLYWYRQTLGQGPEFLTYFQNEAQLEKSRLLSDRFSAERPKGSFSTLEIQRTEQGDSAMYLCASSSSGTGGSGELFFGEGSRLTVL.

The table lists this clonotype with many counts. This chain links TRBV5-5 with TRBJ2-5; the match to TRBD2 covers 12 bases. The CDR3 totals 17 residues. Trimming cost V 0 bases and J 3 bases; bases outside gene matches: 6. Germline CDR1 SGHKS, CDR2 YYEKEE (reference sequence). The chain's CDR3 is CASSLGRSSGGEETQYF. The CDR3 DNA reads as TGTGCCAGCAGCTTGGGACGCTCTAGCGGGGGGGAAGAGACCCAGTACTTC.

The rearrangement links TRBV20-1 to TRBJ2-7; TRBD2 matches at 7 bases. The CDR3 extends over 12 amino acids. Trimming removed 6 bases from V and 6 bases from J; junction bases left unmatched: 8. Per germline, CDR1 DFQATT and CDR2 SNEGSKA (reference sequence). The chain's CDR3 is CSANGGNGEQYF. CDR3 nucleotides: TGCAGTGCCAACGGGGGGAATGGCGAGCAGTACTTC.

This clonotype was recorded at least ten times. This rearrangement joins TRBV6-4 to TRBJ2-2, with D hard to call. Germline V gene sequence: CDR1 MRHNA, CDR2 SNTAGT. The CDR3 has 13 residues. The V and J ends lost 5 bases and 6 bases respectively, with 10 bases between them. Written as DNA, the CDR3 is TGTGCCAGCAGTCGCATTCAGGCCGGGGAGCTGTTTTTT. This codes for CASSRIQAGELFF.

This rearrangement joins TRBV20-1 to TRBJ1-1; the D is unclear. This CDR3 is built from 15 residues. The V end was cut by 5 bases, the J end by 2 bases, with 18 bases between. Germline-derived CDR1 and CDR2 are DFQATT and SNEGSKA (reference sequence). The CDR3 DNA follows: TGCAGTGCTCAACAAGACCGAGTCCAAAACACTGAAGCTTTCTTT. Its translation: CSAQQDRVQNTEAFF.

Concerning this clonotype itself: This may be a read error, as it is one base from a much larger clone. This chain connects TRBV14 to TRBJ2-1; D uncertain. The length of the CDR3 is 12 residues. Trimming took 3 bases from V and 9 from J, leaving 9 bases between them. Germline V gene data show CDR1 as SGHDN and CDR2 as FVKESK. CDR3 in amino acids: CASSHSHVEQFF. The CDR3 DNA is TGTGCCAGCAGCCACTCGCATGTTGAGCAGTTCTTC.

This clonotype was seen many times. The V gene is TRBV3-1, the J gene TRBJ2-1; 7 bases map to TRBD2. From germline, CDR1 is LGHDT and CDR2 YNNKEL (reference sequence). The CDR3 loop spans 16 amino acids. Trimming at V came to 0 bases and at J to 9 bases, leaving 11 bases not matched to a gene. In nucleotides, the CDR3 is TGTGCCAGCAGCCAAGATCCAGGGAGGGAGTACCGTGAGCAGTTCTTC. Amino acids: CASSQDPGREYREQFF.

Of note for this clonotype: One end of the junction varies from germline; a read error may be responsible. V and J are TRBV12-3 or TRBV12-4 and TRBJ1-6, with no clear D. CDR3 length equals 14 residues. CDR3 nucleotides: TGTGCCAGCAGACTATCGGAGGGTCCTTCACCACTCCACTTT. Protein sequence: CASRLSEGPSPLHF.